The rows below give T cell receptor beta chains drawn from one sample of a study of OX40 agonist ivuxolimab in advanced cancers. Only in-frame clones appear in the TCRdb table, and some are missing; sequencing was by immunoSEQ multiplex PCR. The sample lists around 100,000 clones; 75% to 95% were seen once. The sample here was CD4+ or CD8+ T cells sorted from blood, taken in a trial of the OX40 agonist ivuxolimab. The receptors were gathered from an adult with an advanced solid tumor such as melanoma, head and neck, liver or kidney cancer. Each CDR3 is given without its conserved first and last residue. Size tells how often a clone was seen (once, few, many) or the class of an expanded clone, and some rows leave it out.

j_call | clone_size | cdr3_length | v_call | cdr3_aa
TRBJ2-5 | once | 11 | TRBV12-5 | ASGGSGQETQY
TRBJ2-2 | - | 13 | TRBV27 | ASSLYGRNTGELF
TRBJ2-7 | - | 12 | TRBV5-4 | ASSRDRGFYEQY
TRBJ1-5 | - | 15 | TRBV18 | ASSPPRTAGQNQPQH
TRBJ1-3 | - | 12 | TRBV15 | ATSRGPTGNTIY
TRBJ1-2 | - | 12 | TRBV5-1 | ASRRDRGIYGYT
TRBJ2-3 | - | 11 | TRBV2 | ATDRVSTDTQY
TRBJ1-4 | - | 15 | TRBV5-8 | ASSRRTGALVMEKLF
TRBJ2-5 | - | 12 | TRBV5-1 | ASSLEAAQETQY
TRBJ1-2 | once | 12 | TRBV6-5 | ASSYRRDNYGYT
TRBJ1-2 | - | 12 | TRBV9 | ASSPQDRNYGYT
TRBJ2-2 | few | 14 | TRBV7-2 | ASTSRLAGETGELF
TRBJ2-7 | once | 11 | TRBV7-2 | ASSYRDDYEQY
TRBJ1-2 | - | 13 | TRBV18 | ASSPPTGGREGYT
TRBJ2-3 | - | 13 | TRBV6-6 | ASSYLGFGTDTQY
TRBJ1-5 | - | 14 | TRBV5-6 | ASSLTGQASNQPQH
TRBJ2-7 | - | 13 | TRBV11-2 | ASSPPGTGAYEQY
TRBJ2-5 | - | 17 | TRBV7-9 | ASRPRTGTSGSGGETQY
TRBJ1-1 | - | 12 | TRBV5-6 | ASSSGLGDTEAF
TRBJ2-3 | - | 12 | TRBV7-2 | ASSSGRPANTQY
TRBJ1-2 | - | 14 | TRBV28 | ASSLGTGGVRGGYT
TRBJ2-1 | - | 13 | TRBV7-2 | ASSLRGSTGNEQF
TRBJ2-7 | - | 10 | TRBV29-1 | SVGSVSYEQY
TRBJ2-5 | - | 9 | TRBV20-1 | SAKIQETQY
TRBJ1-2 | - | 6 | TRBV6-1 | ATRDRV
TRBJ2-5 | - | 11 | TRBV5-1 | ASSGGPRETQY
TRBJ2-7 | - | 11 | TRBV2 | ASKGDGLYEQY
TRBJ1-1 | - | 13 | TRBV30 | AWSVLGGMNTEAF
TRBJ1-1 | - | 12 | TRBV6-1 | ASSEGQKNTEAF
TRBJ1-2 | - | 15 | TRBV28 | ASSSPDNRGSNYGYT
TRBJ1-1 | - | 11 | TRBV10-3 | AIRPLMNTEAF
TRBJ1-4 | - | 13 | TRBV4-1 | ASSQVGTKGEKLF
TRBJ1-5 | - | 12 | TRBV5-1 | ASSPRGGNQPQH
TRBJ1-2 | - | 13 | TRBV27 | ASSSYRTHPEGYT
TRBJ2-6 | - | 14 | TRBV4-3 | ASSRETTPGANVLT
TRBJ2-5 | - | 13 | TRBV5-1 | ASSLSQGSQETQY
TRBJ2-7 | - | 11 | TRBV28 | ASRTSGTYEQY
TRBJ2-1 | - | 10 | TRBV5-1 | ASSKLAGTWF
TRBJ1-1 | - | 11 | TRBV7-2 | ASSPGGNAEAF
TRBJ1-3 | - | 13 | TRBV5-6 | ASSLYANSGNTIY
TRBJ2-1 | - | 8 | TRBV20-1 | SARREEQF
TRBJ2-1 | - | 14 | TRBV7-2 | ASSSSGTSAYNEQF
TRBJ2-6 | - | 14 | TRBV28 | ASSSLTFSGANVLT
TRBJ2-3 | - | 13 | TRBV2 | ASSPLGGPTDTQY
TRBJ2-7 | - | 13 | TRBV28 | ASGRSSGTSYEQY
TRBJ1-5 | once | 14 | TRBV19 | ASSISRVGDNQPQH
TRBJ1-2 | few | 13 | TRBV9 | ASSVDLGEYYGYT
TRBJ2-1 | - | 11 | TRBV10-3 | AISGGPYNEQF
TRBJ2-6 | - | 13 | TRBV14 | ASSPQRSGANVLT
TRBJ1-2 | once | 11 | TRBV7-2 | ASSPGQVRGYT
TRBJ1-1 | - | 11 | TRBV19 | ASSTGSNTEAF
TRBJ2-1 | - | 13 | TRBV5-1 | ASSEGPGNYNEQF
TRBJ1-1 | - | 13 | TRBV2 | ASRTGGGGNTEAF
TRBJ2-7 | once | 13 | TRBV6-6 | ASSYSGTRLYEQY
TRBJ1-5 | - | 13 | TRBV28 | ASTPWDRGEQPQH
TRBJ2-7 | - | 12 | TRBV5-5 | ASSLGLADYEQY
TRBJ2-7 | - | 13 | TRBV5-1 | ASSLVSGGTGEQY
TRBJ2-3 | - | 14 | TRBV5-4 | ASSLGMGLGTDTQY
TRBJ2-5 | - | 12 | TRBV5-1 | ASSLGAGRETQY